Sequencing of this T cell receptor (beta chain) was carried out in a study of OX40 agonist ivuxolimab in advanced cancers. This clone was seen a handful of times. Data came from immunoSEQ multiplex PCR; TCRdb stores just in-frame clones and leaves some out. There are about 36,000 clones in the sample; over 65% occur only once, and 20% to 25% lies in the top ten. This TCR came from an adult with an advanced solid tumor such as melanoma, head and neck, liver or kidney cancer. The starting material was CD4+ or CD8+ T cells sorted from blood, obtained in a trial of the OX40 agonist ivuxolimab.

CDR3 in amino acids: CASSQITGLAGQETQYF. CDR3 sequence (DNA): TGTGCCAGCAGTCAGATAACGGGACTAGCGGGTCAAGAGACCCAGTACTTC. V and J are TRBV28 and TRBJ2-5; 12 bases agree with TRBD2. This CDR3 comprises 17 residues. CDR1 and CDR2 from the germline V gene are MDHEN and SYDVKM. V gave up 5 bases and J gave up 2 bases; unmatched junction bases: 9.